The 13 T cell receptor beta chains below come from one sample, sequenced in a study of cytomegalovirus exposure and HLA in healthy donors. The PCR contained 60 Vbeta and 13 Jbeta primers. TCRdb's table, derived via immunoSEQ multiplex PCR, lists solely in-frame clones and lacks some. This sample has 150,000 or so clones; about three quarters occur once, and the top ten carry approximately 2.4%. The sample taken for sequencing was PBMCs. Receptor source: a female donor in good health and CMV-seronegative.

This sequence joins TRBV5-1 and TRBJ1-6; the D is unclear. Trimming removed 3 bases from V and 10 bases from J, with 11 bases in between. The CDR3 is 13 amino acids. Germline-derived CDR1 and CDR2 are SGHRS and YFSETQ. CDR3 loop: CASSSSPQSPLHF. Written as DNA, the CDR3 is TGCGCCAGCAGCTCCAGTCCTCAGTCACCCCTCCACTTT.

The CDR3 reads CASSLGQGGGVYQPQHF. The CDR3 bases are TGTGCCAGCAGTTTAGGGCAGGGCGGTGGTGTTTATCAGCCCCAGCATTTT. The V call is TRBV28, the J call TRBJ1-5; D possibly corresponds to TRBD1 (5 bases). The CDR3 covers 17 residues. Germline V gene data show CDR1 as MDHEN and CDR2 as SYDVKM. V was shortened by 2 bases and J by 5 bases, with 19 bases between the two germline ends.

V gene TRBV25-1 combines with J gene TRBJ2-2; D is ambiguous. CDR1 is MGHDK and CDR2 is SYGVNS in the germline V gene. The CDR3 sequence is 13 residues long. Trimming removed 2 bases from V and 6 bases from J, with 7 bases in between. CDR3 sequence reads: CASSEQVPGELFF. In DNA, the CDR3 is TGTGCCAGCAGTGAACAGGTCCCCGGGGAGCTGTTTTTT.

This chain joins TRBV18 and TRBJ1-2, with 7 bases identical to TRBD1. CDR3 size: 19 residues. CDR1 and CDR2 from the germline V gene are KGHSH and LQKENI. The trim removed 3 bases at V and 0 bases at J, leaving 16 bases unmatched. CDR3 nucleotide sequence: TGTGCCAGCTCACCGTCACTCCAGCGTAGACAGGGCCCTAACTATGGCTACACCTTC. Its translation is CASSPSLQRRQGPNYGYTF.

The chain is built from TRBV4-1 and TRBJ2-3, with 10 bases fitting TRBD2. The germline CDR1 and CDR2 sequences are MGHRA and YSYEKL. V was pared by 2 bases and J by 1 base, with 18 bases of the junction left unmatched. This CDR3 has 21 amino acids. Written as DNA, the CDR3 is TGCGCCAGCAGCCAAAAACTGCGGGGGCCTAGCGGGAGCCGGGGCACAGATACGCAGTATTTT. It yields the protein CASSQKLRGPSGSRGTDTQYF.

A note on this clone: The junction does not match germline at one end; this may be a read error. The genes are TRBV7-7 and TRBJ2-3; TRBD2 might be the D (6 bases). CDR3 size: 16 residues. The germline V gene encodes CDR1 SSHAT and CDR2 FNYEAQ (reference sequence). This CDR3 is CASSRSTGRGGDTQYF. CDR3 bases: TGTGCTAGCAGCAGGTCCACGGGGCGCGGAGGGGATACGCAGTATTTT.

This clone was found once. In nucleotides, the CDR3 is TGCGCCACCGGGACAGGGGGTATCACAGATACGCAGTATTTT. Translated, it gives CATGTGGITDTQYF. The chain combines TRBV5-1 with TRBJ2-3; 11 bases map to TRBD1. The junction had 5 bases not matched to a gene; V was cut back by 9 bases and J by 2 bases. The CDR3 runs to 14 residues. Germline assignment: CDR1 SGHRS and CDR2 YFSETQ.

V usage is TRBV18 and J usage is TRBJ1-2, with D possibly matching TRBD1 (5 bases). Germline loops: CDR1 KGHSH, CDR2 LQKENI. This CDR3 comprises 13 residues. The V gene lost 3 bases and the J gene lost 7 bases, with 12 bases spanning the gap. This CDR3 reads CASSPSDTRGYTF. The CDR3 DNA follows: TGTGCCAGCTCACCTTCGGACACTCGTGGCTACACCTTC.

This chain connects TRBV7-8 to TRBJ2-5, with TRBD2 matching over 7 bases. Trimming at V came to 0 bases and at J to 5 bases, leaving 6 bases not matched to a gene. CDR3 length equals 15 residues. Germline V gene data show CDR1 as SGHVS and CDR2 as FQNEAQ. The CDR3 is CASSLAVRERETQYF. CDR3 nucleotides: TGTGCCAGCAGCTTAGCGGTGCGGGAGCGGGAGACCCAGTACTTC.

This clone came up a few times. This rearrangement joins TRBV2 to TRBJ2-2; 7 positions agree with TRBD1. The germline V gene has CDR1 SNHLY and CDR2 FYNNEI. This CDR3 comprises 14 residues. The V and J ends lost 6 bases and 7 bases, in that order; junction bases with no gene match: 8. The CDR3 nucleotides read TGTGCCAGCAGGCCACAGGGGTTTAACGGGGAGCTGTTTTTT. It codes for CASRPQGFNGELFF.

J is TRBJ1-4 and V is TRBV30; D is perhaps TRBD1 (6 bases). The V end was cut by 7 bases, the J end by 4 bases, with 16 bases between. The germline CDR1 and CDR2 sequences are GTSNPN and SVGIG (reference sequence). This CDR3 region has 14 residues. The DNA of the CDR3 is TGTGCCTTCCTTTTCAGGGGTCGTAATGAAAAACTGTTTTTT. Protein: CAFLFRGRNEKLFF. Filled out from reference TRBV30 and TRBJ1-4, the complete variable domain reads SQTIHQWPATLVQPVGSPLSLECTVEGTSNPNLYWYRQAAGRGLQLLFYSVGIGQISSEVPQNLSASRPQDRQFILSSKKLLLSDSGFYLCAFLFRGRNEKLFFGSGTQLSVL.

CDR3 residues: CASSPSDRGNYGYTF. Written as DNA, the CDR3 is TGTGCCAGCAGCCCCAGCGACAGGGGTAACTATGGCTACACCTTC. The J gene is TRBJ1-2, the V gene TRBV7-9, with TRBD1 matching 8 bases. The V gene's germline CDR1 is SEHNR and CDR2 FQNEAQ (reference sequence). V gave up 5 bases and J gave up 1 base; unmatched junction bases: 6. CDR3 length: 15 amino acids.

The genes are TRBV5-1 and TRBJ2-7, with D unresolved. V gave up 2 bases and J gave up 3 bases, with 3 bases separating them. The germline gives CDR1 SGHRS, CDR2 YFSETQ. This CDR3 is 11 amino acids long. CDR3 protein: CASSFGYEQYF. In nucleotides, the CDR3 is TGCGCCAGCAGCTTCGGCTACGAGCAGTACTTC.